The rows below give T cell receptor beta chains drawn from one sample of a study of blood T cell repertoires in COVID-19. The data were produced by immunoSEQ multiplex PCR, yet TCRdb's version contains in-frame clones alone and is incomplete. The sample holds 62,000 or so clones; around 80% are singletons and the top ten take around 5.3%. Sequencing was done on a sample of peripheral blood. The receptor set was obtained from a human donor in a cohort sampled during active COVID-19. The CDR3 runs from the conserved cysteine through the conserved F or W. The order of the fields is J gene, D gene, clone size, V gene, CDR3 protein, CDR3 DNA. D genes are given only for firm matches. The listing skips clone size in some rows; elsewhere it reads once, few, many or a size class.

TRBJ2-1 | TRBD2 | NA | TRBV28 | CASSPGGLAVYNEQFF | TGTGCCAGCAGCCCCGGGGGACTAGCGGTTTACAATGAGCAGTTCTTC
TRBJ2-2 | TRBD1 | NA | TRBV30 | CAWSNPRQGSYTGELFF | TGTGCCTGGAGTAATCCCCGACAGGGCTCCTACACCGGGGAGCTGTTTTTT
TRBJ1-1 | NA | NA | TRBV3-1/TRBV3-2 | CASSQVTGLGTEAFF | TGTGCCAGCAGCCAAGTGACAGGACTTGGAACTGAAGCTTTCTTT
TRBJ1-6 | TRBD1 | NA | TRBV30 | CAWKTGGGRYNSPLHF | TGTGCCTGGAAAACAGGGGGCGGGCGGTATAATTCACCCCTCCACTTT
TRBJ1-2 | NA | NA | TRBV19 | CAGGNFVGGYTF | TGTGCCGGGGGGAATTTTGTAGGCGGCTACACCTTC
TRBJ1-4 | NA | NA | TRBV5-4 | CASSLSLRGEKLFF | TGTGCCAGCAGCTTGTCGCTGAGAGGTGAAAAACTGTTTTTT
TRBJ1-5 | NA | NA | TRBV28 | CASSEGPLNQPQHF | TGTGCCAGCAGCGAGGGCCCGTTAAATCAGCCCCAGCATTTT
TRBJ1-1 | NA | NA | TRBV9 | CASSFSAAQNTEAFF | TGTGCCAGCAGCTTTTCGGCGGCGCAGAACACTGAAGCTTTCTTT
TRBJ2-1 | TRBD2 | once | TRBV11-2 | CASSLLAGGRGGHGEQFF | TGTGCCAGCAGCTTGTTAGCGGGGGGCCGCGGCGGACATGGTGAGCAGTTCTTC
TRBJ1-1 | NA | NA | TRBV30 | CAWSKGGAEAFF | TGTGCCTGGAGTAAGGGGGGGGCTGAAGCTTTCTTT
TRBJ2-7 | TRBD2 | NA | TRBV30 | CAWRGDGYEQYF | TGTGCCTGGCGGGGGGACGGTTACGAGCAGTACTTC
TRBJ1-4 | TRBD1 | NA | TRBV24-1 | CATSDGTGGNEKLFF | TGTGCCACCAGTGATGGGACAGGAGGAAATGAAAAACTGTTTTTT
TRBJ1-1 | NA | NA | TRBV19 | CASSTQGLLGTEAFF | TGTGCCAGTAGTACTCAGGGCCTGTTGGGGACTGAAGCTTTCTTT